Listed here are 23 T cell receptor beta chains from one sample, sequenced in a study of neurological immune-mediated disorders. TCRdb reprocessed the 5' RACE reads with MiXCR, giving one entry per CDR3 protein. The repertoire holds about 51,000 distinct CDR3 sequences, approximately 17% seen once, with 4% to 5.5% in the top ten. The sequenced sample consisted of PBMCs. The source of these receptors is a man in his sixties in good health.

Ten or more counts support this clonotype. The chain links TRBV12-3 or TRBV12-4 to TRBJ2-7; tentatively, D is TRBD1 or TRBD2 (5 bases each). The CDR3 is 12 amino acids. The ends were cut back, 3 bases at V and 8 bases at J, with 11 bases in the middle. The CDR3 loop is CASSFEGMQQYF. CDR3 in DNA: TGTGCCAGCAGTTTTGAGGGGATGCAGCAGTACTTC.

This clonotype was seen at least ten times. The rearrangement links TRBV4-1 to TRBJ2-7; D is unclear. Germline-derived CDR1 and CDR2 are MGHRA and YSYEKL. V lost 4 bases, J lost 4 bases, and 11 bases lay in between. The CDR3 has 13 amino acids. The CDR3 coding sequence is TGCGCCAGCAGCCGCTCCCCCCGGTACGAGCAGTACTTC. Its translation: CASSRSPRYEQYF.

There are many counts of this clonotype. The chain links TRBV6-5 to TRBJ2-6, with D perhaps TRBD1 (6 bases). This CDR3 has 18 amino acids. Germline assignment: CDR1 MNHEY and CDR2 SVGAGI. Trimming took 1 base from V and 2 from J, leaving 15 bases between them. The CDR3 region is CASSYWRQDRAGANVLTF. The CDR3 region has the DNA TGTGCCAGCAGTTACTGGCGACAGGACCGGGCTGGGGCCAACGTCCTGACTTTC.

The table lists this clonotype with many counts. This chain connects TRBV15 to TRBJ2-1; perhaps TRBD2 as D (6 bases). Per germline, CDR1 LNHNV and CDR2 YYDKDF (reference sequence). CDR3 size: 14 residues. Between the trimmed V and J ends, which lost 6 bases and 7 bases, there was a span of 16 bases. The CDR3 region is CATRSGSMGNEQFF. DNA for the CDR3: TGTGCCACCAGGTCCGGGAGCATGGGTAATGAGCAGTTCTTC.

This clonotype was recorded many times. The chain recombines TRBV5-1 with TRBJ2-3; 8 bases align to TRBD2. Germline V gene lookup returns CDR1 SGHRS and CDR2 YFSETQ. Trimming at V came to 0 bases and at J to 4 bases, leaving 10 bases not matched to a gene. This CDR3 is 17 amino acids long. CDR3 sequence reads: CASSLAVVAGISDTQYF. CDR3 DNA sequence: TGCGCCAGCAGCTTGGCTGTGGTAGCGGGAATTTCAGATACGCAGTATTTT.

This clonotype was seen many times. The chain recombines TRBV27 with TRBJ2-7; TRBD2 matches 14 bases. The CDR3 has 15 amino acids. The ends lost 6 bases at V and 4 bases at J; junction bases unmatched: 5. CDR1 and CDR2 (germline): MNHEY, SMNVEV (reference sequence). The DNA for the CDR3 is TGTGCCAGCAGCGGGACTAGCGGGAGCTATTACGAGCAGTACTTC. This gives the protein CASSGTSGSYYEQYF.

To note about this clonotype: With a much larger clone just one base away, this may be a read error. The V gene is TRBV19, the J gene TRBJ2-6; D unresolved. V gave up 5 bases and J gave up 0 bases, with 8 bases separating them. CDR1 LNHDA and CDR2 SQIVND come from the germline V gene (reference sequence). The CDR3 spans 15 residues. In DNA, the CDR3 is TGTGCCAGTAGTTTAACACCCTCTGGGGCCAACGTCCTGACTTTC. Translation: CASSLTPSGANVLTF.

This clonotype came up many times. The chain combines TRBV29-1 with TRBJ2-3; 7 nucleotides agree with TRBD1. CDR1 and CDR2 (germline): SQVTM, ANQGSEA. CDR3 size: 12 residues. V lost 6 bases and J lost 4; bases outside the gene matches: 4. The CDR3 is CSVAQGPDTQYF. In nucleotides, the CDR3 is TGCAGCGTCGCACAGGGGCCAGATACGCAGTATTTT.

This clonotype was seen ten or more times. This sequence joins TRBV28 and TRBJ2-7; TRBD2 might be the D (6 bases). The CDR3 consists of 14 residues. CDR1 and CDR2 from the germline V gene are MDHEN and SYDVKM. V lost 6 bases and J 2 bases, leaving 14 bases between the germline ends. This CDR3 is CASSPPGSPYEQYF. DNA of the CDR3: TGTGCCAGCAGCCCCCCCGGGAGTCCCTACGAGCAGTACTTC. The variable domain in full, completed from reference TRBV28 and TRBJ2-7, reads DVKVTQSSRYLVKRTGEKVFLECVQDMDHENMFWYRQDPGLGLRLIYFSYDVKMKEKGDIPEGYSVSREKKERFSLILESASTNQTSMYLCASSPPGSPYEQYFGPGTRLTVT.

The chain joins TRBV14 to TRBJ2-5; 8 bases fit TRBD2. CDR3 length: 14 residues. Germline loops: CDR1 SGHDN, CDR2 FVKESK. Trimming cost V 6 bases and J 4 bases; bases outside gene matches: 7. The CDR3 nucleotides read TGTGCCAGCAGTCGGACTAGCAGCCGAGAGACCCAGTACTTC. Residues: CASSRTSSRETQYF.

This clonotype has ten or more counts. This chain links TRBV7-9 with TRBJ1-2; D is undetermined. Trimming cost V 4 bases and J 7 bases, with 13 bases left between them. The CDR3 has 13 amino acids. Germline CDR1 is SEHNR and CDR2 is FQNEAQ (reference sequence). The CDR3 protein is CASSSSGSFGYTF. The CDR3 coding sequence is TGTGCCAGCAGCTCCAGCGGGTCTTTTGGCTACACCTTC.

At least ten counts were recorded for this clonotype. The gene calls are TRBV7-2 and TRBJ2-7, with D possibly called TRBD1 or TRBD2 (5 bases each). From germline, CDR1 is SGHTA and CDR2 FQGNSA. V was trimmed by 4 bases and J by 2 bases, leaving 12 bases between them. CDR3 length: 14 amino acids. CDR3 DNA: TGTGCCAGCAGCTGGGACCGGGGAGCCTACGAGCAGTACTTC. Translation gives CASSWDRGAYEQYF.

This clonotype was recorded at least ten times. This chain links TRBV27 with TRBJ2-7, with D maybe TRBD2 (7 bases). The CDR3 consists of 14 residues. V was pared by 2 bases and J by 5 bases, with 13 bases between. Germline CDR1 MNHEY, CDR2 SMNVEV (reference sequence). The CDR3 spells CASSLRRGGDEQYF. CDR3 nucleotides: TGTGCCAGCAGTTTAAGGAGGGGGGGCGACGAGCAGTACTTC.

The sample holds many counts of this clonotype. The chain couples TRBV7-2 to TRBJ1-2; D is ambiguous. CDR3 length: 12 amino acids. Trimming removed 5 bases at V and 2 bases at J, with 6 bases between. Germline CDR1 SGHTA, CDR2 FQGNSA. The CDR3 DNA sequence: TGTGCCAGCAGCGGCAGAAACTATGGCTACACCTTC. It encodes CASSGRNYGYTF.

Ten or more counts support this clonotype. The chain combines TRBV5-5 with TRBJ1-1, with 9 positions matching TRBD1. The CDR3 length is 16 residues. Trimming took 4 bases from V and 5 from J; bases not matched to a gene: 12. Per germline, CDR1 SGHKS and CDR2 YYEKEE (reference sequence). Here the CDR3 DNA reads TGTGCCAGCAGCCCGGACAGGGGACACTTCGGGACTGAAGCTTTCTTT. It codes for CASSPDRGHFGTEAFF.

The sample holds many counts of this clonotype. This chain uses TRBV20-1 with TRBJ2-1, with 11 nucleotides matching TRBD2. With V trimmed by 2 bases and J by 5 bases, 5 bases remained unmatched. The germline CDR1 and CDR2 sequences are DFQATT and SNEGSKA (reference sequence). This CDR3 is 15 amino acids long. CDR3 DNA: TGCAGTGCTAGAACTGCTAGCGGGGGGAACAATGAGCAGTTCTTC. Amino acid sequence: CSARTASGGNNEQFF.

The V and J genes are TRBV29-1 and TRBJ2-7; maybe TRBD1 (5 bases). Deletions cut 0 bases from V and 6 bases from J, with 12 bases between. This CDR3 is 13 amino acids long. CDR1 and CDR2 from the germline V gene are SQVTM and ANQGSEA. CDR3 sequence reads: CSVEDSWGGEQYF. DNA of the CDR3: TGCAGCGTTGAAGATTCATGGGGCGGCGAGCAGTACTTC.

V gene TRBV20-1 combines with J gene TRBJ1-2; 8 bases agree with TRBD1. CDR3 length equals 14 residues. CDR1 and CDR2 (germline): DFQATT, SNEGSKA (reference sequence). Unmatched junction bases numbered 13, after V lost 6 bases and J lost 7 bases. The CDR3, as DNA: TGCAGTGCGCTGGGAGTGGACAGGGCTTCTGGCTACACCTTC. Encoded protein: CSALGVDRASGYTF.

The sample holds many counts of this clonotype. The CDR3 loop reads CSALAGGIYGYTF. The CDR3, as DNA: TGCAGTGCTCTCGCAGGGGGCATCTATGGCTACACCTTC. The chain links TRBV20-1 to TRBJ1-2, with 8 bases aligning to TRBD1. V shed 5 bases, J shed 4 bases, and the junction held 6 bases outside the gene matches. This CDR3 has 13 residues. In germline, CDR1 is DFQATT, CDR2 SNEGSKA (reference sequence).

Many counts were recorded for this clonotype. The V call is TRBV28, the J call TRBJ2-7, with D hard to call. This CDR3 comprises 14 residues. V lost 1 base, J lost 4 bases, and 11 bases lay in between. Germline V gene sequence: CDR1 MDHEN, CDR2 SYDVKM. CDR3 nucleotide sequence: TGTGCCAGCAGTTTATTGCCAGGAATGTACGAGCAGTACTTC. This sequence encodes CASSLLPGMYEQYF.

This clonotype was seen many times. The gene calls are TRBV7-2 and TRBJ1-1; D not resolved. The germline V gene encodes CDR1 SGHTA and CDR2 FQGNSA. The CDR3 has 12 amino acids. V lost 5 bases and J 3 bases, leaving 7 bases between the germline ends. The chain's CDR3 is CASSHMDTEAFF. As DNA, the CDR3 is TGTGCCAGCAGCCACATGGACACTGAAGCTTTCTTT.

The chain has TRBV20-1 and TRBJ2-1, with TRBD2 as a possible D gene (6 bases). V lost 5 bases, J lost 0 bases, and 17 bases lay in between. Germline-derived CDR1 and CDR2 are DFQATT and SNEGSKA (reference sequence). The CDR3 is 16 residues long. CDR3 residues: CSALHVAASSYNEQFF. CDR3 in DNA: TGCAGTGCTCTCCATGTAGCGGCCAGCTCCTACAATGAGCAGTTCTTC.

This clonotype has ten or more counts. This chain connects TRBV7-3 to TRBJ2-3; 10 nucleotides align to TRBD2. J gave up 0 bases and V 2 bases, and 8 bases lay outside the gene matches. This CDR3 region has 18 residues. Germline V gene lookup returns CDR1 SGHTA and CDR2 FQGTGA. Here the CDR3 reads CASSLGASGSSSTDTQYF. DNA of the CDR3: TGTGCCAGCAGCTTAGGGGCTAGCGGGAGTTCGAGCACAGATACGCAGTATTTT.